A selection of T cell receptor beta chains follows, all from one sample in a study of cytomegalovirus exposure and HLA in healthy donors. Libraries were prepared by immunoSEQ multiplex PCR; TCRdb keeps only in-frame clonotypes and omits some of them. The table has more than 80,000 clones, roughly 82% seen once. Sequencing was performed on PBMCs. Source of these receptors: a human donor in good health. Both conserved end residues are part of each CDR3. D genes are given only for firm matches. Clone size is given for some rows only: seen once, a few or many times, or a class if the clone is expanded.

D gene	V gene	J gene	clone size	CDR3 protein	CDR3 DNA
-	TRBV6-1	TRBJ2-7	-	CASRVSYEQYF	TGTGCCAGCCGGGTCTCCTACGAGCAGTACTTC
-	TRBV2	TRBJ1-1	-	CASRVFGANTEALF	TGTGCCAGCAGGGTCTTTGGGGCCAACACTGAAGCTCTCTTT
TRBD1	TRBV9	TRBJ1-4	-	CASSPDRGPTNEKLFF	TGTGCCAGCAGCCCAGACAGGGGCCCAACTAATGAAAAACTGTTTTTT
-	TRBV15	TRBJ2-3	-	CATSRDRGAGDTQYF	TGTGCCACCAGCAGAGATCGGGGGGCTGGAGATACGCAGTATTTT
TRBD2	TRBV5-1	TRBJ2-3	-	CASFSGGATTDTQYF	TGCGCCAGCTTTAGCGGGGGGGCCACAACAGATACGCAGTATTTT
-	TRBV11-2	TRBJ2-7	few	CASSVQTLTYEQYF	TGTGCCAGCAGCGTACAGACCCTGACCTACGAGCAGTACTTC
-	TRBV18	TRBJ2-5	few	CASSPPVGTQTQETQYF	TGTGCCAGCTCACCACCGGTAGGGACACAAACCCAAGAGACCCAGTACTTC
TRBD1	TRBV5-1	TRBJ2-7	-	CASSFRQGGLEEQYF	TGCGCCAGCAGCTTTCGACAGGGCGGACTTGAAGAGCAGTACTTC
TRBD1	TRBV6-6	TRBJ1-4	few	CASSLGQGGEKLFF	TGTGCCAGCAGCCTCGGACAGGGAGGTGAAAAACTGTTTTTT
-	TRBV4-1	TRBJ1-2	-	CASSQEGGLTNYGYTF	TGCGCCAGCAGCCAAGAGGGAGGATTAACTAACTATGGCTACACCTTC
-	TRBV2	TRBJ1-1	-	CASRRSHEAFF	TGTGCCAGCCGCCGGAGCCATGAAGCTTTCTTT
TRBD1	TRBV5-6	TRBJ2-5	-	CASSLFGTGMETQYF	TGTGCCAGCAGCTTATTCGGGACAGGGATGGAGACCCAGTACTTC
-	TRBV4-3	TRBJ2-2	-	CASSPSGTQDTGELFF	TGCGCCAGCAGCCCGTCCGGGACTCAGGACACCGGGGAGCTGTTTTTT
TRBD1	TRBV27	TRBJ1-2	-	CASSLLGTGAGGYTF	TGTGCCAGCAGTTTATTGGGGACAGGGGCTGGGGGCTACACCTTC
TRBD1	TRBV15	TRBJ1-4	-	CATRTGREKLFF	TGTGCCACCAGGACAGGGAGGGAAAAACTGTTTTTT
-	TRBV5-1	TRBJ1-1	few	CASSLRSAAQVTEAFF	TGCGCCAGCAGCTTGAGATCTGCTGCCCAGGTCACTGAAGCTTTCTTT
-	TRBV20-1	TRBJ2-3	-	CSASLGDTQYF	TGCAGTGCTAGTCTAGGAGATACGCAGTATTTT
TRBD2	TRBV19	TRBJ2-4	-	CASSPRLGGGNIQYF	TGTGCCAGTAGTCCCCGACTGGGGGGGGGAAACATTCAGTACTTC
-	TRBV7-2	TRBJ2-6	-	CASSPRFSGANVLTF	TGTGCCAGCAGCCCGAGATTCTCTGGGGCCAACGTCCTGACTTTC
-	TRBV5-1	TRBJ2-5	-	CASSLSPGARQETQYF	TGCGCCAGCAGCTTGTCCCCAGGGGCCAGGCAAGAGACCCAGTACTTC
-	TRBV29-1	TRBJ1-2	-	CSVEVLRDKPMIINYGYTF	TGCAGCGTTGAAGTTCTCAGGGATAAACCCATGATAATAAACTATGGCTACACCTTC
-	TRBV6-5	TRBJ2-7	-	CASKKQGTYEQYF	TGTGCCAGCAAAAAACAGGGCACCTACGAGCAGTACTTC
-	TRBV6-4	TRBJ1-2	-	CASSRETGYGYTF	TGTGCCAGCAGCCGAGAGACAGGCTATGGCTACACCTTC
TRBD1	TRBV6-6	TRBJ2-2	few	CASSQDRASRVGELFF	TGTGCCAGCAGTCAGGACAGGGCTTCTCGGGTCGGGGAGCTGTTTTTT
-	TRBV19	TRBJ1-5	-	CASRETTVLHVGQHF	TGTGCCAGTAGGGAAACGACAGTCCTTCATGTCGGCCAGCATTTT
-	TRBV5-1	TRBJ1-1	few	CASSLEFQGLAFF	TGCGCCAGCAGCTTGGAATTCCAGGGGTTAGCTTTCTTT
TRBD2	TRBV4-3	TRBJ2-7	-	CASSQGLAGYEQYF	TGCGCCAGCAGCCAAGGACTAGCGGGTTACGAGCAGTACTTC
-	TRBV20-1	TRBJ1-1	-	CSALLVAEAFF	TGCAGTGCCCTTCTGGTAGCTGAAGCTTTCTTT